The clone carrying this T cell receptor (beta chain) has more than one count but fewer than ten. Its cognate antigen is unknown. TCRdb analysed the RACE reads with MiXCR anew, one entry per CDR3 protein. The sample records tens of thousands of distinct CDR3 sequences, 11% being singletons. Specified time point: patch test 2, 6 weeks after DPC sensitization. Treatment specified: therapeutic diphenylcyclopropenone sensitization with weekly scalp DPC. Germline V gene data show CDR1 as LNHDA and CDR2 as SQIVND (reference sequence). This CDR3 has 13 residues. Trimming stripped 4 bases from V and 6 bases from J, with 12 bases between. This record comes from a study of human T cells and chemical hapten exposure. Points from the study as a whole: Donors' alopecia may make their immune response differ from healthy people's.

The chain links TRBV19 to TRBJ1-1; D is possibly TRBD1 (6 bases). The sequence came from a man in his late teens or twenties with alopecia areata. Some clones in this sample may be carry-over from other donors' samples. Material: whole blood, obtained in connection with sensitization to the hapten diphenylcyclopropenone (DPC). The CDR3 nucleotides read TGTGCCAGTAGTACAGTCAGGGGTTCTGAAGCTTTCTTT. This gives the protein CASSTVRGSEAFF. The entire variable domain, with the rest obtained from reference TRBV19 and TRBJ1-1, is as follows: DGGITQSPKYLFRKEGQNVTLSCEQNLNHDAMYWYRQDPGQGLRLIYYSQIVNDFQKGDIAEGYSVSREKKESFPLTVTSAQKNPTAFYLCASSTVRGSEAFFGQGTRLTVV.